A single sample is the source of the 21 T cell receptor beta chains below, sequenced in a study of PD-L1 blockade in urothelial cancer. Documented time point: pretreatment peripheral blood. Profiling relied on immunoSEQ multiplex PCR, and the TCRdb table lists in-frame clones only, not all of them. The top ten clones hold around an eighth of a sample with approximately 90,000 clones, under 90% of them seen once. The material sequenced was PBMCs, taken around atezolizumab (anti-PD-L1) treatment. The receptors were sampled from a man between 60 and 75 years old with urothelial cancer.

The chain is built from TRBV13 and TRBJ1-1; D remains unclear. The CDR3 consists of 11 residues. V lost 5 bases and J 3 bases, leaving 4 bases between the germline ends. CDR1 is PRHDT, CDR2 FYEKMQ, per germline (reference sequence). CDR3 loop: CASSPDTEAFF. CDR3 nucleotide sequence: TGTGCCAGCAGCCCCGACACTGAAGCTTTCTTT.

The V call is TRBV7-2, the J call TRBJ2-5; 12 bases align to TRBD2. The CDR3 sequence is 14 residues long. Looked up from germline, CDR1 is SGHTA and CDR2 is FQGNSA. The ends lost 5 bases at V and 4 bases at J; junction bases unmatched: 2. The CDR3 here is CASSPGLAGETQYF. The CDR3 nucleotides are TGTGCCAGCAGCCCGGGACTAGCGGGAGAGACCCAGTACTTC.

The chain uses TRBV10-1 and TRBJ2-1, with D maybe TRBD2 (6 bases). The CDR3 extends over 16 amino acids. V dropped 3 bases and J dropped 4 bases, with 16 bases sitting between them. Germline lookup yields CDR1 WNHNN and CDR2 SYGVQD (reference sequence). The CDR3 reads CASSELYRTTYNEQFF. The DNA for the CDR3 is TGCGCCAGCAGTGAATTATACAGGACTACTTACAATGAGCAGTTCTTC.

This clone appeared a few times. The chain has TRBV6-1 and TRBJ2-2; the match to TRBD1 covers 10 bases. The CDR3 is 15 amino acids. Germline lookup yields CDR1 MNHNS and CDR2 SASEGT. The ends lost 6 bases at V and 6 bases at J; junction bases unmatched: 7. The CDR3, as DNA: TGTGCCAGCAGGGTAGACAGGGGGCTTTCCGGGGAGCTGTTTTTT. It specifies CASRVDRGLSGELFF.

This clone came up once. This chain joins TRBV5-1 and TRBJ2-2; unclear D gene. V lost 0 bases and J lost 6, with 6 bases in between. Germline lookup yields CDR1 SGHRS and CDR2 YFSETQ. The CDR3 runs 13 residues. The CDR3 loop reads CASSLAVAGELFF. The CDR3 region has the DNA TGCGCCAGCAGCTTGGCGGTAGCCGGGGAGCTGTTTTTT.

The genes are TRBV19 and TRBJ2-1; tentatively, D is TRBD2 (6 bases). This CDR3 is built from 14 residues. Trimming cost V 5 bases and J 7 bases, with 15 bases left between them. CDR1 and CDR2 from the germline V gene are LNHDA and SQIVND (reference sequence). The CDR3 DNA reads as TGTGCCAGTAGTCCCCGGGCAGGAGGGAATGAGCAGTTCTTC. This codes for CASSPRAGGNEQFF.

This clone was seen just once. J is TRBJ2-1 and V is TRBV6-5; weak D call: TRBD1 (6 bases). V was cut by 8 bases and J by 7 bases, with 12 bases left in between. Per the germline V gene, CDR1 is MNHEY and CDR2 is SVGAGI. This CDR3 has 12 amino acids. In DNA, the CDR3 is TGTGCCAGCCAACAGGGAAGGAATGAGCAGTTCTTC. Protein: CASQQGRNEQFF.

This chain links TRBV30 with TRBJ2-3; 8 bases align to TRBD2. Germline lookup yields CDR1 GTSNPN and CDR2 SVGIG (reference sequence). V lost 3 bases, J lost 4 bases, and 9 bases stayed unmatched. CDR3 length equals 15 residues. CDR3 nucleotide sequence: TGTGCCTGGAGCCCGGGACTAGGATCTCCAGATACGCAGTATTTT. Amino acids: CAWSPGLGSPDTQYF.

Worth noting for this clone: Germline and junction disagree at one end, which may indicate a read error. J is TRBJ2-1 and V is TRBV11-3, with 12 bases that match TRBD2. This CDR3 is built from 15 residues. The V gene's germline CDR1 is SGHNT and CDR2 YENEEA. The CDR3 bases are TGTGCCAGCAGCTCTCTAGCGGGAGGGTACAGTGAGCAGTTCTTC. Translating gives CASSSLAGGYSEQFF. The full variable domain, in which reference TRBV11-3 and TRBJ2-1 provide the parts outside the CDR3, is EAGVVQSPRYKIIEKKQPVAFWCNPISGHNTLYWYLQNLGQGPELLIRYENEEAVDDSQLPKDRFSAERLKGVDSTLKIQPAELGDSAVYLCASSSLAGGYSEQFFGPGTRLTVL.

The genes are TRBV9 and TRBJ1-4; D unclear. The length of the CDR3 is 15 residues. V lost 1 base to trimming and J lost 0 bases, with 7 bases between them. Germline assignment: CDR1 SGDLS and CDR2 YYNGEE. The CDR3 loop is CASSVLGTTNEKLFF. Here the CDR3 DNA reads TGTGCCAGCAGCGTATTGGGCACAACTAATGAAAAACTGTTTTTT.

This chain joins TRBV7-3 and TRBJ2-5, with 10 bases that match TRBD2. The CDR3 extends over 15 amino acids. CDR1 and CDR2 (germline): SGHTA, FQGTGA. V lost 4 bases to trimming and J lost 3 bases; unmatched junction nucleotides: 5. In nucleotides, the CDR3 is TGTGCCAGCAGCTCAGCGGGAGGGCGCAAAGAGACCCAGTACTTC. It codes for CASSSAGGRKETQYF.

The V call is TRBV7-2, the J call TRBJ2-3; 7 bases map to TRBD2. CDR1 is SGHTA and CDR2 is FQGNSA in the germline V gene. The CDR3 covers 15 residues. The V gene end was trimmed by 4 bases and the J gene end by 3 bases; junction bases not matched to a gene: 7. CDR3 loop: CASSSEARETDTQYF. The DNA for the CDR3 is TGTGCCAGCAGCTCCGAGGCGCGGGAGACAGATACGCAGTATTTT.

V is TRBV11-2 and J is TRBJ2-1, with a weak D call TRBD2 (6 bases). The CDR3 contains 14 residues. CDR1 and CDR2 (germline): SGHAT, FQNNGV. V lost 2 bases to trimming and J lost 4 bases, with 9 bases between them. CDR3 bases: TGTGCCAGCAGCTTACTAGCGTTTTACAATGAGCAGTTCTTC. It encodes CASSLLAFYNEQFF.

This clone came up a few times. The chain employs TRBV5-1 and TRBJ2-2; D gene unclear. In germline, CDR1 is SGHRS, CDR2 YFSETQ. V was cut by 0 bases and J by 4 bases, with 7 bases left in between. There are 14 residues in the CDR3. The CDR3 DNA follows: TGCGCCAGCAGCTTGGACACCACCACCGGGGAGCTGTTTTTT. The encoded protein is CASSLDTTTGELFF.

The V gene is TRBV25-1, the J gene TRBJ1-4, with D perhaps TRBD1 (6 bases). Germline CDR1 reads MGHDK; CDR2 reads SYGVNS. The CDR3 extends over 15 amino acids. V lost 2 bases, J lost 8 bases, and 15 bases lay in between. The CDR3 sequence is CASSEPRGGVEKLFF. DNA for the CDR3: TGTGCCAGCAGTGAACCCCGGGGGGGCGTCGAAAAACTGTTTTTT.

The V gene is TRBV10-3, the J gene TRBJ1-2; 7 nucleotides agree with TRBD1. Trimming removed 9 bases from V and 2 bases from J; junction bases left unmatched: 9. The germline CDR1 and CDR2 sequences are ENHRY and SYGVKD. The CDR3 is 14 residues long. CDR3 DNA: TGTGCCATTGGGTCCCCCAGGGGGAACTATGGCTACACCTTC. Translating it yields CAIGSPRGNYGYTF.

The chain employs TRBV6-6 and TRBJ2-7; 9 positions agree with TRBD2. Germline loops: CDR1 MNHNY, CDR2 SVGAGI (reference sequence). After removal of 7 bases from V and 1 base from J, the junction contained 11 bases not matched to a gene. The CDR3 has 16 amino acids. The CDR3 region has the DNA TGTGCCAGCACTACAGGACTAGCGAGGCAGTCCTACGAGCAGTACTTC. As protein: CASTTGLARQSYEQYF.

The V gene is TRBV30, the J gene TRBJ2-7; TRBD1 matches at 8 bases. CDR3 length: 13 residues. Germline CDR1 and CDR2: GTSNPN and SVGIG (reference sequence). The trim removed 3 bases at V and 3 bases at J, leaving 4 bases unmatched. The CDR3 loop is CAWSRTGSYEQYF. The CDR3 region has the DNA TGTGCCTGGAGCCGGACAGGGAGCTACGAGCAGTACTTC.

This chain connects TRBV5-8 to TRBJ1-2; 8 bases are shared with TRBD1. The V gene end was trimmed by 2 bases and the J gene end by 0 bases; junction bases not matched to a gene: 3. Germline assignment: CDR1 SGHTS and CDR2 YDEGEE. This CDR3 comprises 15 residues. The CDR3 spells CASSFRDRPNYGYTF. The CDR3 region has the DNA TGTGCCAGCAGCTTTCGGGACAGGCCTAACTATGGCTACACCTTC. Looking up the rest from reference TRBV5-8 and TRBJ1-2 gives the full variable domain: EAGVTQSPTHLIKTRGQQATLRCSPISGHTSVYWYQQALGLGLQFLLWYDEGEERNRGNFPPRFSGRQFPNYSSELNVNALELEDSALYLCASSFRDRPNYGYTFGSGTRLTVV.

The rearrangement links TRBV9 to TRBJ2-3; the D gene is possibly TRBD1 (6 bases). Trimming took 0 bases from V and 0 from J, leaving 11 bases between them. CDR3 length: 16 residues. Germline assignment: CDR1 SGDLS and CDR2 YYNGEE. The CDR3 protein is CASSVGQARSTDTQYF. DNA of the CDR3: TGTGCCAGCAGCGTAGGACAGGCACGTAGCACAGATACGCAGTATTTT.

The V call is TRBV6-5, the J call TRBJ1-3, with 7 bases identical to TRBD1. J was trimmed by 3 bases and V by 2 bases; bases with no gene match: 1. Germline CDR1 reads MNHEY; CDR2 reads SVGAGI. The CDR3 covers 14 residues. As DNA, the CDR3 is TGTGCCAGCAGTTACAGGGGGCATGGAAACACCATATATTTT. Translating it yields CASSYRGHGNTIYF.